This record covers a single T cell receptor (beta chain). The antigen is unknown. The source of the sample is a study of siplizumab effects on memory and regulatory T cells. The CDR3 is 17 amino acids. Germline V lookup: CDR1 SGHVS, CDR2 FNYEAQ. The V gene end was trimmed by 4 bases and the J gene end by 4 bases; junction bases not matched to a gene: 14. The data were produced by immunoSEQ multiplex PCR, yet TCRdb's version contains in-frame clones alone and is incomplete. The table has 120,000 or so clones, around 90% seen once. Study outcomes and limitations: Memory cells that were CD4+ and unstimulated gave rise to alloreactive sequences, which siplizumab significantly reduced. In roughly 80-97% of proliferating CD4+ or CD8+ clones, a naive or memory phenotype could not be assigned. Naive T cells looked more diverse than memory cells and looked like major alloresponse contributors.

Input material: CD4+ T cells sorted from blood. The TCR comes from a human donor in good health. The V call is TRBV7-6, the J call TRBJ2-5; 8 bases align to TRBD1. CDR3 nucleotides: TGTGCCAGCAGCTCACGCCCCCCCACAGGGGGGAGAGAGACCCAGTACTTC. It codes for CASSSRPPTGGRETQYF.